The 13 T cell receptor beta chains below come from one sample, sequenced in a study of blood T cell repertoires in COVID-19. Sequencing used immunoSEQ multiplex PCR; TCRdb keeps in-frame clones, though not all of them. The table shows 110,000 to 150,000 clones, with around 90% occurring only once. Material: peripheral blood. The receptors here all came from a man between 65 and 85 years old with acute or convalescent COVID-19.

The chain employs TRBV12-5 and TRBJ2-1; 8 bases are shared with TRBD2. The germline gives CDR1 LGHNT, CDR2 FRNRAP. J was trimmed by 5 bases and V by 6 bases; bases with no gene match: 6. The CDR3 loop spans 14 amino acids. CDR3 residues: CASGSGLADNEQFF. CDR3 in DNA: TGTGCTAGTGGCTCCGGACTAGCAGACAATGAGCAGTTCTTC.

This chain uses TRBV6-1 with TRBJ2-2; 7 bases map to TRBD2. The CDR3 totals 17 residues. In germline, CDR1 is MNHNS, CDR2 SASEGT. V lost 2 bases and J lost 5; bases outside the gene matches: 11. The CDR3 protein is CASSEFAASGYTGELFF. Written as DNA, the CDR3 is TGTGCCAGCAGTGAATTCGCGGCTAGCGGTTATACCGGGGAGCTGTTTTTT.

V gene TRBV6-5 combines with J gene TRBJ2-1, with D possibly being TRBD1 (7 bases). Germline-derived CDR1 and CDR2 are MNHEY and SVGAGI. CDR3 size: 14 residues. V was clipped by 7 bases and J by 7 bases, with 17 bases between them. The CDR3 spells CASTQGGGYNEQFF. Written as DNA, the CDR3 is TGTGCCAGCACCCAGGGGGGAGGTTATAATGAGCAGTTCTTC.

The chain combines TRBV14 with TRBJ1-1; TRBD1 is a possible D gene (6 bases). CDR3 length: 14 residues. V shed 2 bases and J shed 1 base, with 8 bases lying between them. Germline values: CDR1 SGHDN, CDR2 FVKESK. CDR3 coding DNA: TGTGCCAGCAGCCAACTAGGGGGGAACACTGAAGCTTTCTTT. Its protein is CASSQLGGNTEAFF.

V usage is TRBV7-8 and J usage is TRBJ1-6; D is unclear. Germline V gene lookup returns CDR1 SGHVS and CDR2 FQNEAQ. Trimming pared 3 bases from V and 8 bases from J, leaving 8 bases between. The CDR3 is 13 amino acids. Here the CDR3 reads CASSLSRDSPLHF. The CDR3 DNA follows: TGTGCCAGCAGCTTGTCGAGGGATTCACCCCTCCACTTT.

The V call is TRBV5-1, the J call TRBJ2-2; the match to TRBD2 covers 12 bases. Germline trimming cut 0 bases from V and 4 bases from J; bases unmatched to any gene: 1. The CDR3 runs to 16 residues. CDR1 and CDR2 (germline): SGHRS, YFSETQ. In DNA form, the CDR3 reads TGCGCCAGCAGCTTGGTGGGACTAGCGGGCACCGGGGAGCTGTTTTTT. As protein: CASSLVGLAGTGELFF.

This clone was seen a few times. The chain carries TRBV7-9 and TRBJ2-7, with 12 bases lining up with TRBD2. Germline V gene sequence: CDR1 SEHNR, CDR2 FQNEAQ (reference sequence). The V and J ends lost 5 bases and 2 bases, in that order; junction bases with no gene match: 13. The CDR3 contains 18 residues. CDR3 residues: CASSTPPGLAGRTYEQYF. The CDR3 DNA reads as TGTGCCAGCAGCACACCCCCCGGACTAGCGGGGAGAACCTACGAGCAGTACTTC. Full variable domain (outside the CDR3, taken from reference TRBV7-9 and TRBJ2-7): DTGVSQNPRHKITKRGQNVTFRCDPISEHNRLYWYRQTLGQGPEFLTYFQNEAQLEKSRLLSDRFSAERPKGSFSTLEIQRTEQGDSAMYLCASSTPPGLAGRTYEQYFGPGTRLTVT.

The rearrangement joins TRBV9 to TRBJ1-1; 10 bases agree with TRBD1. With 3 bases clipped from V and 4 bases from J, the junction kept 0 bases outside the gene matches. Looked up from germline, CDR1 is SGDLS and CDR2 is YYNGEE. This CDR3 is built from 13 residues. The CDR3 DNA reads TGTGCCAGCAGCGGACAGGGGGCCACTGAAGCTTTCTTT. Protein sequence: CASSGQGATEAFF. Full variable domain (outside the CDR3, taken from reference TRBV9 and TRBJ1-1): DSGVTQTPKHLITATGQRVTLRCSPRSGDLSVYWYQQSLDQGLQFLIQYYNGEERAKGNILERFSAQQFPDLHSELNLSSLELGDSALYFCASSGQGATEAFFGQGTRLTVV.

The chain uses TRBV28 and TRBJ2-3; the match to TRBD2 covers 8 bases. Germline CDR1 and CDR2: MDHEN and SYDVKM. Germline trimming cut 6 bases from V and 2 bases from J; bases unmatched to any gene: 10. The CDR3 is 16 residues long. CDR3 sequence reads: CASRTLAGGYTDTQYF. The CDR3 region has the DNA TGTGCCAGCAGAACCCTGGCGGGAGGATACACAGATACGCAGTATTTT.

The chain employs TRBV6-1 and TRBJ2-7, with 7 bases that match TRBD1. Germline V gene sequence: CDR1 MNHNS, CDR2 SASEGT. V shed 3 bases, J shed 3 bases, and the junction held 17 bases outside the gene matches. The CDR3 is made up of 18 amino acids. Here the CDR3 reads CASSDPEDRALRHYEQYF. CDR3 coding DNA: TGTGCCAGCAGTGACCCTGAAGACAGGGCCCTTAGGCACTACGAGCAGTACTTC.

A few counts support this clone. The rearrangement joins TRBV10-1 to TRBJ2-7, with 13 bases fitting TRBD2. This CDR3 has 15 residues. Germline V gene sequence: CDR1 WNHNN, CDR2 SYGVQD (reference sequence). The ends lost 5 bases at V and 2 bases at J; junction bases unmatched: 3. The CDR3 is CASSPGLAGTYEQYF. The CDR3 bases are TGCGCCAGCAGTCCGGGACTAGCGGGAACCTACGAGCAGTACTTC.

This chain links TRBV3-1 (or the pseudogene TRBV3-2) with TRBJ2-5, with TRBD2 as a possible D gene (6 bases). In germline, CDR1 is LGHDT, CDR2 YNNKEL (reference sequence). V was shortened by 0 bases and J by 5 bases, with 16 bases between the two germline ends. The CDR3 runs 16 residues. The DNA of the CDR3 is TGTGCCAGCAGCCAAGACAATCCGGGAGTGGGGGAGACCCAGTACTTC. This codes for CASSQDNPGVGETQYF.

The table lists this clone with a count of one. J is TRBJ2-5 and V is TRBV7-6, with D perhaps matching TRBD1 (7 bases). The germline V gene encodes CDR1 SGHVS and CDR2 FNYEAQ. The CDR3 extends over 12 amino acids. Trimming shortened V by 5 bases and J by 5 bases, and 9 bases separated the two germline ends. CDR3 protein: CASSAGGETQYF. DNA for the CDR3: TGTGCCAGCAGCGCAGGGGGGGAGACCCAGTACTTC.